This TCR beta chain was documented in a study of STAT5B mutations in CD4+ large granular lymphocyte leukemia. This CDR3 comprises 13 residues. Looked up from germline, CDR1 is SGDLS and CDR2 is YYNGEE. V shed 3 bases and J shed 1 base, with 7 bases lying between them. General observations from the study: Main leukemic clonotypes were patient-specific, but under 30% appeared at low frequency elsewhere.

Produced via immunoSEQ multiplex PCR; TCRdb's table is partial and in-frame only. The sample contains tens of thousands of clones, 70% to 85% of which appear only once. With regard to this clone: Antigen specificity is unknown.

This TCR derives from a human donor in good health. The rearrangement links TRBV9 to TRBJ1-1, with D possibly TRBD1 on 5 matching bases. Sequencing used CD4+ T cells from blood buffy coats. CDR3: CASSDGGNTEAFF. In DNA form, the CDR3 reads TGTGCCAGCAGCGATGGGGGGAACACTGAAGCTTTCTTT.